This entry lists 7 T cell receptor beta chains sequenced from one sample in a study of T cell changes during pregnancy in multiple sclerosis. TCRdb's copy holds only in-frame clones and misses some; the assay was immunoSEQ multiplex PCR. This table has tens of thousands of clones, 80% to 95% appearing once. This material consisted of peripheral blood, taken in the second trimester of pregnancy. The receptor source for this set is a female donor with multiple sclerosis, enrolled in a pregnancy study.

The CDR3 is CASSGGGGYLLQYF. The CDR3 DNA is TGTGCCAGCAGTGGCGGGGGGGGCTATCTGCTCCAGTACTTC. V usage is TRBV2 and J usage is TRBJ2-5; 9 bases match TRBD2. Germline trimming cut 4 bases from V and 10 bases from J; bases unmatched to any gene: 10. Germline CDR1 SNHLY, CDR2 FYNNEI. The CDR3 contains 14 residues.

This clone was recorded only once. The chain carries TRBV6-5 and TRBJ2-5; a possible D gene is TRBD2 (7 bases). This CDR3 comprises 15 residues. In germline, CDR1 is MNHEY, CDR2 SVGAGI. The V gene lost 7 bases and the J gene lost 3 bases, with 18 bases spanning the gap. The CDR3 sequence: CASTLRGTKEETQYF. For the CDR3, the DNA is TGTGCCAGCACTTTAAGGGGGACTAAGGAAGAGACCCAGTACTTC.

This chain joins TRBV7-9 and TRBJ1-3, with TRBD1 as a possible D gene (5 bases). The V end was cut by 5 bases, the J end by 2 bases, with 19 bases between. From germline, CDR1 is SEHNR and CDR2 FQNEAQ (reference sequence). The CDR3 loop spans 17 amino acids. The CDR3 sequence is CASSPAWGRIPGNTIYF. CDR3 DNA: TGTGCCAGCAGCCCGGCTTGGGGCCGGATCCCTGGAAACACCATATATTTT.

V is TRBV9 and J is TRBJ2-7; possibly TRBD2 for D (5 bases). Germline V gene lookup returns CDR1 SGDLS and CDR2 YYNGEE. V was clipped by 0 bases and J by 3 bases, with 16 bases between them. This CDR3 spans 16 amino acids. CDR3 loop: CASSVGPTGLHYEQYF. CDR3 in DNA: TGTGCCAGCAGCGTAGGTCCGACGGGGTTACACTACGAGCAGTACTTC. Complete variable domain (other parts from reference TRBV9 and TRBJ2-7): DSGVTQTPKHLITATGQRVTLRCSPRSGDLSVYWYQQSLDQGLQFLIQYYNGEERAKGNILERFSAQQFPDLHSELNLSSLELGDSALYFCASSVGPTGLHYEQYFGPGTRLTVT.

J is TRBJ2-1 and V is TRBV7-3; 8 nucleotides agree with TRBD2. The germline V gene has CDR1 SGHTA and CDR2 FQGTGA. V lost 5 bases to trimming and J lost 6 bases; unmatched junction nucleotides: 15. The CDR3 has 17 residues. The CDR3 DNA follows: TGTGCCAGCAGCCGTGGGCGGGTCGGGGGGGGTATCAATGAGCAGTTCTTC. It encodes CASSRGRVGGGINEQFF.

V usage is TRBV2 and J usage is TRBJ1-4, with 7 bases aligning to TRBD1. With 6 bases clipped from V and 7 bases from J, the junction kept 8 bases outside the gene matches. This CDR3 has 14 residues. Germline V CDR1 and CDR2: SNHLY, FYNNEI. The CDR3 loop is CASRPRGGGEKLFF. Written as DNA, the CDR3 is TGTGCCAGCAGGCCTCGAGGGGGCGGTGAAAAACTGTTTTTT.

The chain uses TRBV13 and TRBJ1-1; 8 bases match TRBD1. Germline loops: CDR1 PRHDT, CDR2 FYEKMQ (reference sequence). The CDR3 totals 15 residues. The V segment lost 5 bases and the J segment 3 bases; nucleotides outside the gene matches: 8. CDR3 DNA sequence: TGTGCCAGCAGCCTTAACAGGGGGTTGGACACTGAAGCTTTCTTT. It encodes CASSLNRGLDTEAFF.